One sample yielded the 28 T cell receptor beta chains listed below, sequenced in a study of cytomegalovirus exposure and HLA in healthy donors. Measured with immunoSEQ multiplex PCR; TCRdb has only the in-frame clones, and not every one. The table records around 400,000 clones, roughly 85% of them present only once. The sequenced material came from PBMCs. The receptors originated from a woman aged 18-35 years in good health and CMV-seronegative.

The V and J genes are TRBV27 and TRBJ1-1; D unresolved. The germline V gene encodes CDR1 MNHEY and CDR2 SMNVEV (reference sequence). V lost 0 bases, J lost 0 bases, and 8 bases lay in between. The length of the CDR3 is 15 residues. As DNA, the CDR3 is TGTGCCAGCAGTTTATCTCGGGGTTTGAACACTGAAGCTTTCTTT. Amino acids: CASSLSRGLNTEAFF.

This clone has a single count. CDR3 nucleotide sequence: TGTGCCGGCGGGGGCCCAAACACCGGGGAGCTGTTTTTT. Its translation is CAGGGPNTGELFF. The chain links TRBV6-6 to TRBJ2-2, with a possible D match to TRBD2 (7 bases). CDR3 length: 13 amino acids. Deletions cut 11 bases from V and 2 bases from J, with 12 bases between. Germline-derived CDR1 and CDR2 are MNHNY and SVGAGI (reference sequence).

The chain employs TRBV25-1 and TRBJ1-3; D unresolved. This CDR3 has 16 residues. Germline CDR1 is MGHDK and CDR2 is SYGVNS. The V and J ends lost 1 base and 4 bases respectively, with 14 bases between them. CDR3 coding DNA: TGTGCCAGCAGTGAATTGCGTCGAATAGAAGGAAACACCATATATTTT. Translation: CASSELRRIEGNTIYF.

The rearrangement uses TRBV28 and TRBJ1-2; D remains unclear. The length of the CDR3 is 12 residues. The V and J ends lost 4 bases and 3 bases respectively, with 6 bases between them. In germline, CDR1 is MDHEN, CDR2 SYDVKM. The CDR3 spells CASSSDYYGYTF. The CDR3 DNA sequence: TGTGCCAGCAGTTCAGACTACTATGGCTACACCTTC.

The CDR3 bases are TGTGCCAGCAGCTTATTTTCGGGGTCGGGTCAGCCCCAGCATTTT. As protein: CASSLFSGSGQPQHF. The rearrangement joins TRBV5-8 to TRBJ1-5; unclear D gene. The V end lost 2 bases, the J end lost 6 bases, and 15 bases lay between the germline ends. From germline, CDR1 is SGHTS and CDR2 YDEGEE. The CDR3 totals 15 residues.

The rearrangement links TRBV5-1 to TRBJ2-2, with a weak D call TRBD2 (5 bases). Looked up from germline, CDR1 is SGHRS and CDR2 is YFSETQ. The V end lost 0 bases, the J end lost 0 bases, and 9 bases lay between the germline ends. The CDR3 has 16 residues. In nucleotides, the CDR3 is TGCGCCAGCAGCTTGGTAAGCGGTTCGAACACCGGGGAGCTGTTTTTT. As protein: CASSLVSGSNTGELFF. The entire variable domain, with the rest obtained from reference TRBV5-1 and TRBJ2-2, is as follows: KAGVTQTPRYLIKTRGQQVTLSCSPISGHRSVSWYQQTPGQGLQFLFEYFSETQRNKGNFPGRFSGRQFSNSRSEMNVSTLELGDSALYLCASSLVSGSNTGELFFGEGSRLTVL.

This clone was recorded once. This chain links TRBV27 with TRBJ1-5; D is ambiguous. Germline lookup yields CDR1 MNHEY and CDR2 SMNVEV (reference sequence). V lost 0 bases, J lost 2 bases, and 11 bases lay in between. The CDR3 has 16 residues. The CDR3 protein is CASSLSGLRGNQPQHF. The CDR3 DNA is TGTGCCAGCAGTTTATCGGGTCTGCGGGGCAATCAGCCCCAGCATTTT.

The chain employs TRBV5-4 and TRBJ1-2, with a weak D call TRBD1 (6 bases). This CDR3 has 14 amino acids. Germline V gene sequence: CDR1 SGHNT, CDR2 YYREEE (reference sequence). The V end lost 3 bases, the J end lost 4 bases, and 13 bases lay between the germline ends. DNA for the CDR3: TGTGCCAGCAGCTCCGGGACAAGTATCTATGGCTACACCTTC. Amino acids: CASSSGTSIYGYTF.

This chain uses TRBV29-1 with TRBJ1-3; maybe TRBD1 (5 bases). The ends were cut back, 6 bases at V and 4 bases at J, with 7 bases in the middle. Germline CDR1 and CDR2: SQVTM and ANQGSEA. This CDR3 is built from 11 residues. This CDR3 reads CSVGQGNTIYF. DNA for the CDR3: TGCAGCGTGGGGCAAGGAAACACCATATATTTT.

In this sample, this clone turned up a few times. V gene TRBV19 combines with J gene TRBJ1-2; TRBD1 agrees at 10 bases. In germline, CDR1 is LNHDA, CDR2 SQIVND (reference sequence). This CDR3 spans 16 amino acids. The V segment lost 7 bases and the J segment 1 base; nucleotides outside the gene matches: 9. The CDR3 DNA sequence: TGTGCCAGTACCGGGACAGGGGTTCGGCTTAACTATGGCTACACCTTC. This gives the protein CASTGTGVRLNYGYTF.

This sequence joins TRBV27 and TRBJ2-1, with D possibly TRBD1 on 6 matching bases. The V end lost 1 base, the J end lost 9 bases, and 25 bases lay between the germline ends. Germline assignment: CDR1 MNHEY and CDR2 SMNVEV (reference sequence). This CDR3 is 18 amino acids long. The chain's CDR3 is CASSLFRAAQVPDSEQFF. In DNA, the CDR3 is TGTGCCAGCAGTTTATTTAGGGCCGCGCAGGTCCCGGACAGTGAGCAGTTCTTC.

CDR3 in amino acids: CASSAGTGDTDTQYF. The CDR3 DNA sequence: TGTGCCAGCAGCGCCGGGACAGGGGACACAGATACGCAGTATTTT. The chain uses TRBV7-9 and TRBJ2-3, with 10 bases matching TRBD1. The CDR3 sequence is 15 residues long. Germline lookup yields CDR1 SEHNR and CDR2 FQNEAQ (reference sequence). Germline trimming cut 5 bases from V and 2 bases from J; bases unmatched to any gene: 4.

The chain employs TRBV5-4 and TRBJ2-7; 9 bases are shared with TRBD2. CDR1 and CDR2 (germline): SGHNT, YYREEE (reference sequence). The CDR3 covers 17 residues. Germline trimming cut 4 bases from V and 3 bases from J; bases unmatched to any gene: 14. The CDR3 DNA reads TGTGCCAGCAGCCGAGGTGGTGGGCTAGCGGGATTCTACGAGCAGTACTTC. Translation: CASSRGGGLAGFYEQYF.

The chain joins TRBV6-5 to TRBJ1-4, with no clear D. The CDR3 has 14 amino acids. The V gene lost 1 base and the J gene lost 13 bases, with 16 bases spanning the gap. Germline CDR1 reads MNHEY; CDR2 reads SVGAGI. CDR3 amino acids: CASSYLSAGGPLFF. The CDR3 bases are TGTGCCAGCAGTTACTTGTCGGCTGGCGGCCCACTGTTTTTT.

The CDR3 here is CASSLSAFGGEPLHF. In nucleotides, the CDR3 is TGTGCCAGCAGTTTATCGGCTTTTGGGGGGGAACCCCTCCACTTT. The J gene is TRBJ1-6, the V gene TRBV28, with D possibly TRBD1 on 5 matching bases. The germline V and J ends were trimmed by 1 base and 12 bases, with 16 bases remaining between them. Germline-derived CDR1 and CDR2 are MDHEN and SYDVKM. This CDR3 comprises 15 residues.

There are a few counts of this clone. The CDR3 loop is CASRDRDRNSPLHF. The CDR3 DNA sequence: TGTGCCAGCAGGGACCGGGACAGGAATTCACCCCTCCACTTT. The V call is TRBV28, the J call TRBJ1-6; 8 bases agree with TRBD1. The CDR3 has 14 amino acids. Germline assignment: CDR1 MDHEN and CDR2 SYDVKM. The V and J ends lost 6 bases and 7 bases, in that order; junction bases with no gene match: 5.

This clone was detected a few times. V is TRBV28 and J is TRBJ2-7, with 7 bases matching TRBD2. V gave up 4 bases and J gave up 0 bases; unmatched junction bases: 3. Germline CDR1 and CDR2: MDHEN and SYDVKM. The CDR3 loop spans 14 amino acids. The CDR3 coding sequence is TGTGCCAGCAGTTCCCGGGGGGACTCCTACGAGCAGTACTTC. Amino acids: CASSSRGDSYEQYF. The full variable domain, in which reference TRBV28 and TRBJ2-7 provide the parts outside the CDR3, is DVKVTQSSRYLVKRTGEKVFLECVQDMDHENMFWYRQDPGLGLRLIYFSYDVKMKEKGDIPEGYSVSREKKERFSLILESASTNQTSMYLCASSSRGDSYEQYFGPGTRLTVT.

Only one count was recorded for this clone. V gene TRBV5-6 combines with J gene TRBJ2-7, with D hard to call. Germline loops: CDR1 SGHDT, CDR2 YYEEEE. Trimming took 2 bases from V and 0 from J, leaving 18 bases between them. CDR3 length equals 17 residues. The CDR3 spells CASSFRLSLGNSYEQYF. The CDR3 bases are TGTGCCAGCAGCTTCAGACTTTCCTTAGGTAACTCCTACGAGCAGTACTTC.

The chain couples TRBV5-8 to TRBJ1-6, with 8 positions matching TRBD1. Trimming removed 7 bases from V and 8 bases from J; junction bases left unmatched: 8. From germline, CDR1 is SGHTS and CDR2 YDEGEE. The CDR3 contains 14 residues. The CDR3 sequence is CASRQGPSDSPLHF. Here the CDR3 DNA reads TGTGCCAGCCGACAGGGGCCGTCCGATTCACCCCTCCACTTT.

V and J are TRBV28 and TRBJ2-6; D not resolved. Germline CDR1 is MDHEN and CDR2 is SYDVKM. This CDR3 comprises 15 residues. The V end lost 1 base, the J end lost 7 bases, and 11 bases lay between the germline ends. Here the CDR3 DNA reads TGTGCCAGCAGTTTATCCGGGTCCGGTGCCAACGTCCTGACTTTC. Its translation is CASSLSGSGANVLTF.

This clone has more than one count but fewer than ten. The chain carries TRBV27 and TRBJ2-1; D is possibly TRBD2 (6 bases). CDR1 and CDR2 (germline): MNHEY, SMNVEV (reference sequence). V was pared by 5 bases and J by 10 bases, with 21 bases between. CDR3 size: 15 residues. CDR3 sequence (DNA): TGTGCCAGCAGTACAGTAGCGGCCACCCGTTCCGAGCAGTTCTTC. Encoded protein: CASSTVAATRSEQFF.

The genes are TRBV27 and TRBJ1-1; TRBD1 matches at 7 bases. CDR1 MNHEY and CDR2 SMNVEV come from the germline V gene (reference sequence). The junction had 7 bases not matched to a gene; V was cut back by 5 bases and J by 4 bases. The CDR3 spans 14 residues. CDR3 residues: CASSPTRGATEAFF. The CDR3 nucleotides read TGTGCCAGCAGTCCTACCAGGGGGGCCACTGAAGCTTTCTTT.

The chain couples TRBV5-4 to TRBJ2-7; 7 nucleotides agree with TRBD1. The CDR3 totals 15 residues. Germline V gene lookup returns CDR1 SGHNT and CDR2 YYREEE (reference sequence). J was trimmed by 7 bases and V by 3 bases; bases with no gene match: 13. The CDR3 is CASSSPGQTVEEQYF. In DNA, the CDR3 is TGTGCCAGCAGCTCACCGGGACAGACCGTTGAGGAGCAGTACTTC.

Here the CDR3 reads CASSPPVGAGGSTDTQYF. The CDR3, as DNA: TGTGCCAGCTCACCCCCCGTGGGGGCTGGTGGGAGCACAGATACGCAGTATTTT. The chain employs TRBV18 and TRBJ2-3, with a tentative D call TRBD1 (6 bases). V was pared by 3 bases and J by 0 bases, with 19 bases between. The germline V gene has CDR1 KGHSH and CDR2 LQKENI. The CDR3 is 18 amino acids.

This sequence joins TRBV2 and TRBJ2-1, with TRBD2 matching 9 bases. The CDR3 spans 17 residues. J gave up 2 bases and V 2 bases, and 7 bases lay outside the gene matches. CDR1 SNHLY and CDR2 FYNNEI come from the germline V gene. CDR3 protein: CASSEIEREVPYNEQFF. Written as DNA, the CDR3 is TGTGCCAGCAGTGAAATTGAGCGGGAGGTTCCCTACAATGAGCAGTTCTTC.

This chain joins TRBV27 and TRBJ2-7, with D maybe TRBD2 (5 bases). Trimming cost V 2 bases and J 4 bases, with 9 bases left between them. Germline V gene data show CDR1 as MNHEY and CDR2 as SMNVEV (reference sequence). This CDR3 is 13 amino acids long. CDR3 region: CASSLEAGYEQYF. The CDR3 DNA reads as TGTGCCAGCAGTTTAGAGGCGGGTTACGAGCAGTACTTC.

This rearrangement joins TRBV15 to TRBJ2-1; 11 bases agree with TRBD1. After removal of 1 base from V and 2 bases from J, the junction contained 1 base not matched to a gene. CDR1 is LNHNV, CDR2 YYDKDF, per germline (reference sequence). This CDR3 is built from 16 residues. Written as DNA, the CDR3 is TGTGCCACCAGCAGAGGGGACAGGGGGACCTACAATGAGCAGTTCTTC. Translated: CATSRGDRGTYNEQFF.

The CDR3 coding sequence is TGTGCCAGCAGAGCCACAGGTTCCAACAGGGGGGGCTACACCTTC. Residues: CASRATGSNRGGYTF. The V gene is TRBV6-6, the J gene TRBJ1-2, with 8 positions matching TRBD1. V gave up 6 bases and J gave up 8 bases; unmatched junction bases: 14. Per germline, CDR1 MNHNY and CDR2 SVGAGI (reference sequence). The CDR3 runs to 15 residues.